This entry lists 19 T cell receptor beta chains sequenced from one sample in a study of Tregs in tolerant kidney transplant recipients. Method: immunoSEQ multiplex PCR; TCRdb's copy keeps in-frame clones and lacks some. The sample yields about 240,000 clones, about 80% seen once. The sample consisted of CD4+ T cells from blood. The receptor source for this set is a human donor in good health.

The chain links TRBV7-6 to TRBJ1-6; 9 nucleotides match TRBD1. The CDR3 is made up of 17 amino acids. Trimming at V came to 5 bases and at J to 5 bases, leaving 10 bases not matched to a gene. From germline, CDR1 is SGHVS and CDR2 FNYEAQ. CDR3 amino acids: CASSPGTGYSDNSPLHF. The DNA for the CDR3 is TGTGCCAGCAGCCCTGGGACAGGGTATAGCGATAATTCACCCCTCCACTTT.

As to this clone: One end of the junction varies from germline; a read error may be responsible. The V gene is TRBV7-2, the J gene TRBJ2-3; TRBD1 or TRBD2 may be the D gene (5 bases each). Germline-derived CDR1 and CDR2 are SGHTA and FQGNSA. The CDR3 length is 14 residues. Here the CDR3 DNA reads TGTGTCAGCATGCCGGGGCCCAGCACAGATACGCAGTATTTT. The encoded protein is CVSMPGPSTDTQYF.

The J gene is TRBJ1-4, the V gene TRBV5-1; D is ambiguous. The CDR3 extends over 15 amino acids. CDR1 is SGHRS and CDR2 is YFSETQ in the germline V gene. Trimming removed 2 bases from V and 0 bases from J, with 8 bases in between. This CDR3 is CASSLSGSTNEKLFF. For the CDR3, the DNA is TGCGCCAGCAGCTTATCCGGGTCAACTAATGAAAAACTGTTTTTT.

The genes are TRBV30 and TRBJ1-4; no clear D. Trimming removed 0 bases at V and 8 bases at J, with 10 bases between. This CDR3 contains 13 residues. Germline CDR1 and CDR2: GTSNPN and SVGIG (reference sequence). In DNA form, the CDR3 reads TGTGCCTGGAGTGTAGGCCTGGGAGAAAAACTGTTTTTT. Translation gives CAWSVGLGEKLFF. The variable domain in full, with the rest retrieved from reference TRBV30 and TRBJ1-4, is SQTIHQWPATLVQPVGSPLSLECTVEGTSNPNLYWYRQAAGRGLQLLFYSVGIGQISSEVPQNLSASRPQDRQFILSSKKLLLSDSGFYLCAWSVGLGEKLFFGSGTQLSVL.

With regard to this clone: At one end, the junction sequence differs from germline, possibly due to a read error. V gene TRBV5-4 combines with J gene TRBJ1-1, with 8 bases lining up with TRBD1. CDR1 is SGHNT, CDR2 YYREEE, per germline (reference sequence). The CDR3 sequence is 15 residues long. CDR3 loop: CASSADRGSLAEAFF. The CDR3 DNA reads TGTGCCAGCAGCGCCGACAGGGGATCCCTCGCTGAGGCTTTCTTT.

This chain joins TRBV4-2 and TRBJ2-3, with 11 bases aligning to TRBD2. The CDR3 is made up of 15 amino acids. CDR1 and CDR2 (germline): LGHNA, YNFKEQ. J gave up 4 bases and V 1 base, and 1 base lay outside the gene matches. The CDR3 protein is CASSQVAGGPDTQYF. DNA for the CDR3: TGTGCCAGCAGCCAAGTAGCGGGAGGGCCAGATACGCAGTATTTT.

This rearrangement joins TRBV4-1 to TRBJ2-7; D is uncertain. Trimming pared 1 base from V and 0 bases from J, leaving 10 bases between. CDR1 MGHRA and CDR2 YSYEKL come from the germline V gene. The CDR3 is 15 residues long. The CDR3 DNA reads TGCGCCAGCAGCCAAGTGGTAGCTGGCTCCTACGAGCAGTACTTC. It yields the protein CASSQVVAGSYEQYF.

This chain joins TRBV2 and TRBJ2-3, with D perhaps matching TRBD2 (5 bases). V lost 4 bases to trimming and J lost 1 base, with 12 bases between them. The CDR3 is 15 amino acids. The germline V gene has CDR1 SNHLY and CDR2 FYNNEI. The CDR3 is CASSAENGGTDTQYF. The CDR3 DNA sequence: TGTGCCAGCAGTGCTGAGAACGGGGGCACAGATACGCAGTATTTT.

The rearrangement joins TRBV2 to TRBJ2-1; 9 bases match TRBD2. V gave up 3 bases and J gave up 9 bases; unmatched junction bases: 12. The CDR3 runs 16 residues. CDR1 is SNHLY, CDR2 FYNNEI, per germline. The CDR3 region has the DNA TGTGCCAGCAGTGATGAATGGCGGGAGGGCCAAGGTGAGCAGTTCTTC. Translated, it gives CASSDEWREGQGEQFF.

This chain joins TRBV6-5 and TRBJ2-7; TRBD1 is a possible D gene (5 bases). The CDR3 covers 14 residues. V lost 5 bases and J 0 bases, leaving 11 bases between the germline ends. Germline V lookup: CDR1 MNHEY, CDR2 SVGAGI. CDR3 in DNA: TGTGCCAGCAGTAGACACGACAGCTCCTACGAGCAGTACTTC. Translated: CASSRHDSSYEQYF.

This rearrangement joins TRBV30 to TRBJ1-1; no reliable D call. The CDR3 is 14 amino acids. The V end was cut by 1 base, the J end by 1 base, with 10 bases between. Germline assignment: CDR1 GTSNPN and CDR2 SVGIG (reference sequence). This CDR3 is CAWSGGLRNTEAFF. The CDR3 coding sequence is TGTGCCTGGAGTGGAGGACTTCGGAACACTGAAGCTTTCTTT. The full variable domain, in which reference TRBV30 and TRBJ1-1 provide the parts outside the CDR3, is SQTIHQWPATLVQPVGSPLSLECTVEGTSNPNLYWYRQAAGRGLQLLFYSVGIGQISSEVPQNLSASRPQDRQFILSSKKLLLSDSGFYLCAWSGGLRNTEAFFGQGTRLTVV.

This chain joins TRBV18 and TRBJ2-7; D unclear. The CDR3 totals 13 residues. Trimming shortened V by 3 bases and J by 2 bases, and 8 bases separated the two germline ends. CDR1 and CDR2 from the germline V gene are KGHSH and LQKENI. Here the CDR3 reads CASSPTQTYEQYF. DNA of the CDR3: TGTGCCAGCTCACCTACTCAGACCTACGAGCAGTACTTC.

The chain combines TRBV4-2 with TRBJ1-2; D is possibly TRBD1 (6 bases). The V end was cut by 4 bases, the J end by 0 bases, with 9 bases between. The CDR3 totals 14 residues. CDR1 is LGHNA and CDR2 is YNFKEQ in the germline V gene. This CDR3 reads CASSRQVANYGYTF. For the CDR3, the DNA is TGTGCCAGCAGCCGACAGGTAGCTAACTATGGCTACACCTTC.

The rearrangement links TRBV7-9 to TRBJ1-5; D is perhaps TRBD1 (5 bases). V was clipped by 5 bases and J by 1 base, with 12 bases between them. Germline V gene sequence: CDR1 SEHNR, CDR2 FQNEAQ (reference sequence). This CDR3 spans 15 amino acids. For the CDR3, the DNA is TGTGCCAGCAGCCCCGACAGTTTAAGCAATCAGCCCCAGCATTTT. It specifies CASSPDSLSNQPQHF.

CDR3 protein: CAWSATGGTNYGYTF. The CDR3 bases are TGTGCCTGGAGTGCAACGGGGGGGACTAACTATGGCTACACCTTC. The chain is built from TRBV30 and TRBJ1-2; possible D gene TRBD1, 5 bases. V shed 1 base and J shed 0 bases, with 12 bases lying between them. Germline-derived CDR1 and CDR2 are GTSNPN and SVGIG (reference sequence). The CDR3 consists of 15 residues.

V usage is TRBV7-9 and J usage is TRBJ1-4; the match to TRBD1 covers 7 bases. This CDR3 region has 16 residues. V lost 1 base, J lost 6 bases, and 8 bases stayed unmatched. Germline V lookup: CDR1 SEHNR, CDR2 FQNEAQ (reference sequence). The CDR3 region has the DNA TGTGCCAGCAGCTTAGGGACAGGCCTTCGGGATGAAAAACTGTTTTTT. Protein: CASSLGTGLRDEKLFF.

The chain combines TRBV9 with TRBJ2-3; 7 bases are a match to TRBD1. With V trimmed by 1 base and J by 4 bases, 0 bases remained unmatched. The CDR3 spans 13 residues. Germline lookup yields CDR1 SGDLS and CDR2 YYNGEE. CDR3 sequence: CASSVQGADTQYF. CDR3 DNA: TGTGCCAGCAGCGTACAGGGGGCAGATACGCAGTATTTT.

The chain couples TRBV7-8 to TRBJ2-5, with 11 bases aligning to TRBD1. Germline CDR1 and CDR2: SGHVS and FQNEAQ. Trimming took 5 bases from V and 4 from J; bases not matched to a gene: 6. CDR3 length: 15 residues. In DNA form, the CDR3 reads TGTGCCAGCAGCCCGGGACAGGGGGTGGTAGAGACCCAGTACTTC. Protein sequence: CASSPGQGVVETQYF.

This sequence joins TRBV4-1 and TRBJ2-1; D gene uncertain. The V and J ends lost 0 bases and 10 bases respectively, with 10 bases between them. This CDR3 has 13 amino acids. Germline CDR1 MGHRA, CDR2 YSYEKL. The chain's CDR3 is CASSQDRGSEQFF. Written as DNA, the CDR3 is TGCGCCAGCAGCCAAGATCGAGGCTCAGAGCAGTTCTTC.